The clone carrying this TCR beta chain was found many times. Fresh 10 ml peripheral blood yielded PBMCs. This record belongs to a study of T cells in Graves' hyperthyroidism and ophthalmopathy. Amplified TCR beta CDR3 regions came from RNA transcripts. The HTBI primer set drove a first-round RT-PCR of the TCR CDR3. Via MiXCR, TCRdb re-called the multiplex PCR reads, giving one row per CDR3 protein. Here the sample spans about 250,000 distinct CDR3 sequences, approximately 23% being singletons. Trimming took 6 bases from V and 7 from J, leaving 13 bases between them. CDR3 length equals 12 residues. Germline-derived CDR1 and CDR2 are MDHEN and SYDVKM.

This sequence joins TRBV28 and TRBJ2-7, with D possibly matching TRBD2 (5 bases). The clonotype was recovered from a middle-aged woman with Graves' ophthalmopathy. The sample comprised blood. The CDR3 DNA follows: TGTGCCAGCAGCCAGACTAAATTTGAGCAGTACTTC. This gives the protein CASSQTKFEQYF.